One sample yielded the 10 T cell receptor beta chains listed below, sequenced in a study of Graves' ophthalmopathy and Graves' hyperthyroidism (dated by TCRdb to the late 2010s). The sequencing machine was an Illumina HiSeq 2000. For repertoire sequencing, the TCR beta CDR3 regions were amplified from RNA transcripts. HTBI primers and the Qiagen OneStep RT-PCR kit were used in a first-round RT-PCR, which was followed by a second-round multiplex PCR, size selection and purification. TCRdb itself trimmed the public reads at Q25 with fastp, ran MiXCR and retained productive beta chains. Rows matching on CDR3 protein sequence are summarized as one entry with the most common DNA and genes. For this sample the table gives some 160,000 distinct CDR3 sequences, of which around 40% were detected only once. Roughly 9% of the sample is taken by the ten largest. The sample comprised peripheral blood. The receptors shown here come from a man between 25 and 39 years old with Graves' ophthalmopathy. Donor details come from another sample of the same person, matched by shared clones.

The chain employs TRBV12-3 or TRBV12-4 and TRBJ1-1; D is undetermined. Between the trimmed V and J ends, which lost 3 bases and 5 bases, there was a span of 10 bases. There are 13 residues in the CDR3. The CDR3 DNA reads TGTGCCAGCAGTTTTCCGGGAAGGACTGAAGCTTTCTTT. It codes for CASSFPGRTEAFF.

This clonotype was recorded at least ten times. This sequence joins TRBV13 and TRBJ2-5, with 8 positions matching TRBD2. Germline CDR1 and CDR2: PRHDT and FYEKMQ (reference sequence). The J segment lost 2 bases and the V segment lost 5 bases, leaving 10 bases of the junction unmatched. The length of the CDR3 is 16 residues. CDR3 DNA: TGTGCCAGCAGCGTAACATTAGCGGGGCAACAAGAGACCCAGTACTTC. Protein sequence: CASSVTLAGQQETQYF.

This clonotype was seen more than once but under ten times. The gene calls are TRBV28 and TRBJ1-2; no clear D. The CDR3 sequence is 14 residues long. Trimming took 2 bases from V and 5 from J, leaving 12 bases between them. The germline gives CDR1 MDHEN, CDR2 SYDVKM. The CDR3 loop is CASSLAGRAYGYTF. The CDR3 DNA is TGTGCCAGCAGTTTAGCGGGTAGGGCGTATGGCTACACCTTC.

This clonotype was picked up many times. The CDR3 region is CASSLERNQPQHF. The CDR3 bases are TGTGCCAGCAGTTTAGAGCGCAATCAGCCCCAGCATTTT. V is TRBV12-3 or TRBV12-4 and J is TRBJ1-5; D not certain. V was shortened by 1 base and J by 2 bases, with 3 bases between the two germline ends. The CDR3 loop spans 13 amino acids.

This clonotype has ten or more counts. V gene TRBV28 combines with J gene TRBJ1-2; tentatively, D is TRBD1 (6 bases). CDR1 MDHEN and CDR2 SYDVKM come from the germline V gene. There are 12 residues in the CDR3. Trimming left V 4 bases short and J 7 bases short, with 10 bases between. DNA for the CDR3: TGTGCCAGCAGTTCCGGGACACTTGGCTACACCTTC. Translating it yields CASSSGTLGYTF.

The CDR3 nucleotides are TGTGCCAGCAGCCAACAGGGGGCGGACACCGGGGAGCTGTTTTTT. Encoded protein: CASSQQGADTGELFF. The V gene is TRBV7-9, the J gene TRBJ2-2, with 9 bases identical to TRBD1. Trimming took 5 bases from V and 3 from J; bases not matched to a gene: 4. The CDR3 consists of 15 residues. Germline CDR1 SEHNR, CDR2 FQNEAQ (reference sequence).

This sequence joins TRBV10-3 and TRBJ1-5; D might be TRBD1 (5 bases). The V gene lost 0 bases and the J gene lost 7 bases, with 10 bases spanning the gap. This CDR3 has 14 residues. CDR1 is ENHRY and CDR2 is SYGVKD in the germline V gene. CDR3 amino acids: CAISESGVSQPQHF. CDR3 sequence (DNA): TGTGCCATCAGTGAGTCGGGGGTTTCACAGCCCCAGCATTTT.

This clonotype was seen repeatedly, ten times or more. The J gene is TRBJ1-1, the V gene TRBV12-3 or TRBV12-4, with 7 bases lining up with TRBD1. This CDR3 comprises 14 residues. Trimming took 4 bases from V and 1 from J; bases not matched to a gene: 3. This chain's CDR3 is CASSWDSSNTEAFF. CDR3 bases: TGTGCCAGCAGTTGGGACAGTTCGAACACTGAAGCTTTCTTT.

This clonotype has at least ten counts. J is TRBJ2-7 and V is TRBV11-3; D uncertain. Germline CDR1 is SGHNT and CDR2 is YENEEA. The CDR3 length is 13 residues. The V end lost 3 bases, the J end lost 6 bases, and 12 bases lay between the germline ends. This CDR3 reads CASSFRPSGEQYF. The CDR3 region has the DNA TGTGCCAGCAGCTTTCGGCCTTCCGGCGAGCAGTACTTC.

In DNA, the CDR3 is TGTGCCAGCTCACAAGTTCCGGACAGGGATCAGCCCCAGCATTTT. Residues: CASSQVPDRDQPQHF. V usage is TRBV18 and J usage is TRBJ1-5, with TRBD1 matching over 8 bases. Trimming took 4 bases from V and 5 from J; bases not matched to a gene: 7. Germline CDR1 and CDR2: KGHSH and LQKENI. This CDR3 contains 15 residues.